This T cell receptor beta chain was obtained from a study of blood T cell repertoires in COVID-19. At the level of the study: Collection of acute and convalescent COVID-19 samples took place in the United States, Italy and Spain. The cDNA or gDNA used as material had been derived from T cells, B-cell-depleted T cells, or PBMCs.

Under the authors' procedure: Amplifying reference gene primers gave estimates of nucleated cell counts. Only in-frame clones appear in the TCRdb table, and some are missing; sequencing was by immunoSEQ multiplex PCR. From that table come the V and J calls and clone size; the DNA was used to work out D and trimming. The sample includes some 190,000 clones, about 80% of them seen just once. V lost 1 base, J lost 0 bases, and 11 bases stayed unmatched. This CDR3 has 18 amino acids. Germline V CDR1 and CDR2: SGHRS, YFSETQ. This chain uses TRBV5-1 with TRBJ2-7; the match to TRBD2 covers 9 bases. The TCR sequence derives from a woman between 45 and 60 years old with active or convalescent COVID-19. The sample was peripheral blood. This chain's CDR3 is CASSLYSLAGSPSYEQYF. CDR3 bases: TGCGCCAGCAGCTTGTATAGTCTAGCGGGATCACCCTCCTACGAGCAGTACTTC.